One sample yielded the 13 T cell receptor beta chains listed below, sequenced in a study of blood T cell repertoires in COVID-19. This table comes from immunoSEQ multiplex PCR, and its TCRdb copy is limited to in-frame clones, with some not included. In the table there are about 220,000 clones, around four fifths of which are singletons. Material: peripheral blood. These receptors were obtained from a woman aged 60-75 years who had recovered from COVID-19.

This clone was observed a handful of times. V gene TRBV6-6 combines with J gene TRBJ2-7; 8 bases match TRBD1. After removal of 5 bases from V and 3 bases from J, the junction contained 9 bases not matched to a gene. CDR3 length: 15 amino acids. The germline gives CDR1 MNHNY, CDR2 SVGAGI (reference sequence). CDR3 loop: CASSLQGAGNYEQYF. CDR3 nucleotide sequence: TGTGCCAGCAGTCTTCAGGGGGCGGGAAACTACGAGCAGTACTTC.

The genes are TRBV25-1 and TRBJ2-7; possible D gene TRBD2, 6 bases. The CDR3 loop spans 16 amino acids. From germline, CDR1 is MGHDK and CDR2 SYGVNS. The V gene lost 6 bases and the J gene lost 7 bases, with 25 bases spanning the gap. In DNA form, the CDR3 reads TGTGCCAGCAGCGGCGAGAAACGGGGGAGGCCGCGAGAGCAGTACTTC. The encoded protein is CASSGEKRGRPREQYF.

The chain employs TRBV6-5 and TRBJ2-1; 8 bases agree with TRBD2. The CDR3 extends over 13 amino acids. V dropped 4 bases and J dropped 15; count of bases not matched to a gene: 11. Germline V CDR1 and CDR2: MNHEY, SVGAGI. The CDR3 bases are TGTGCCAGCAGTTCCCGGGGGGGGCCCCGTCGGTTCTTC. Translating gives CASSSRGGPRRFF.

This chain links TRBV30 with TRBJ2-7; weak D call: TRBD1 (6 bases). Trimming removed 5 bases from V and 0 bases from J, with 8 bases in between. This CDR3 is built from 12 residues. From germline, CDR1 is GTSNPN and CDR2 SVGIG (reference sequence). CDR3 protein: CAWGGNSYEQYF. DNA of the CDR3: TGTGCCTGGGGGGGCAACTCCTACGAGCAGTACTTC. Combining the CDR3 with reference TRBV30 and TRBJ2-7 gives the whole variable domain SQTIHQWPATLVQPVGSPLSLECTVEGTSNPNLYWYRQAAGRGLQLLFYSVGIGQISSEVPQNLSASRPQDRQFILSSKKLLLSDSGFYLCAWGGNSYEQYFGPGTRLTVT.

This chain links TRBV24-1 with TRBJ2-5; 7 bases agree with TRBD1. This CDR3 spans 12 amino acids. V lost 10 bases to trimming and J lost 2 bases; unmatched junction nucleotides: 3. Germline V gene data show CDR1 as KGHDR and CDR2 as SFDVKD. CDR3 sequence reads: CATRGQQETQYF. CDR3 nucleotide sequence: TGTGCCACTAGGGGACAGCAAGAGACCCAGTACTTC.

This chain joins TRBV18 and TRBJ1-1; unclear D gene. The V end lost 2 bases, the J end lost 4 bases, and 11 bases lay between the germline ends. Germline CDR1 is KGHSH and CDR2 is LQKENI. This CDR3 has 14 amino acids. DNA for the CDR3: TGTGCCAGCTCACCAGGGCCACAGAGCACTGAAGCTTTCTTT. It specifies CASSPGPQSTEAFF.

This sequence joins TRBV5-1 and TRBJ2-5; no firm D call. Germline CDR1 and CDR2: SGHRS and YFSETQ. This CDR3 contains 11 residues. Trimming took 6 bases from V and 7 from J, leaving 10 bases between them. In DNA form, the CDR3 reads TGCGCCAGCACCATCCGAGGGACCCAGTACTTC. Its protein is CASTIRGTQYF.

This chain connects TRBV5-4 to TRBJ2-7; 12 bases line up with TRBD1. CDR3 length: 13 amino acids. Germline V gene sequence: CDR1 SGHNT, CDR2 YYREEE (reference sequence). The V gene end was trimmed by 7 bases and the J gene end by 9 bases; junction bases not matched to a gene: 8. CDR3 amino acids: CASGPGQGARQYF. CDR3 sequence (DNA): TGTGCCAGCGGTCCGGGACAGGGGGCGCGGCAGTACTTC.

The gene calls are TRBV19 and TRBJ2-1, with TRBD1 as a possible D gene (6 bases). CDR1 is LNHDA and CDR2 is SQIVND in the germline V gene (reference sequence). This CDR3 region has 16 residues. Trimming removed 5 bases at V and 2 bases at J, with 16 bases between. In nucleotides, the CDR3 is TGTGCCAGTAGTGGCCAGACAGGATTTACCTACAATGAGCAGTTCTTC. As protein: CASSGQTGFTYNEQFF.

The chain employs TRBV6-5 and TRBJ2-2; TRBD2 might be the D (6 bases). The CDR3 runs 14 residues. V was clipped by 10 bases and J by 0 bases, with 12 bases between them. Germline V CDR1 and CDR2: MNHEY, SVGAGI. The chain's CDR3 is CATRGGANTGELFF. The DNA for the CDR3 is TGTGCCACACGGGGCGGGGCGAACACCGGGGAGCTGTTTTTT.

The chain is built from TRBV19 and TRBJ1-2; TRBD1 matches 10 bases. Germline V gene data show CDR1 as LNHDA and CDR2 as SQIVND (reference sequence). The CDR3 has 13 amino acids. The J segment lost 8 bases and the V segment lost 4 bases, leaving 4 bases of the junction unmatched. CDR3 in DNA: TGTGCCAGTAGTACGGACAGGGGGAACGGCTACACCTTC. Translated, it gives CASSTDRGNGYTF.

This clone occurred a few times. The CDR3 DNA reads TGTGCCAGCAGCCCGCACAACACAGATACGCAGTATTTT. As protein: CASSPHNTDTQYF. This sequence joins TRBV14 and TRBJ2-3; the D is unclear. Germline CDR1 is SGHDN and CDR2 is FVKESK. The ends were cut back, 4 bases at V and 2 bases at J, with 7 bases in the middle. This CDR3 is built from 13 residues.

This clone has only a few counts. This chain uses TRBV5-8 with TRBJ2-3; maybe TRBD1 (6 bases). The CDR3 extends over 14 amino acids. Trimming pared 1 base from V and 4 bases from J, leaving 10 bases between. From germline, CDR1 is SGHTS and CDR2 YDEGEE. In nucleotides, the CDR3 is TGTGCCAGCAGCTTGCAAGGGGGACCAGATACGCAGTATTTT. Residues: CASSLQGGPDTQYF.